This is a list of T cell receptor beta chains from one sample in a study of blood T cell repertoires in COVID-19. Profiled with immunoSEQ multiplex PCR; TCRdb holds only in-frame clones, not every one. This sample has under 65,000 clones, with over 75% found just once. The sample consisted of peripheral blood. The origin of the receptors is a man older than 75 in a cohort sampled during active COVID-19. CDR3s include the opening cysteine and the closing phenylalanine or tryptophan. D genes are given only for firm matches. Clone size is given for some rows only: seen once, a few or many times, or a class if the clone is expanded.

TRBD2,-,TRBV9,TRBJ2-3,TGTGCCAGCAGCGCCGAATCCGGACTAGCGTGGGATACGCAGTATTTT,CASSAESGLAWDTQYF
TRBD2,-,TRBV20-1,TRBJ2-5,TGCAGTGCTAGTTCGACTAGCGGGATTGAGACCCAGTACTTC,CSASSTSGIETQYF
-,-,TRBV19,TRBJ2-3,TGTGCCAGTAGTATAGGACTACGGCTAGCAGGTTCAGATACGCAGTATTTT,CASSIGLRLAGSDTQYF
TRBD2,-,TRBV7-9,TRBJ2-7,TGTGCCAGCAGCTCAATGGGAAGCGGGGGGGCCGGCGAGCAGTACTTC,CASSSMGSGGAGEQYF
TRBD1,-,TRBV18,TRBJ1-1,TGTGCCAGCTCACCACCTAGACAGGGCTTCACTGAAGCTTTCTTT,CASSPPRQGFTEAFF
-,-,TRBV21-1,TRBJ2-3,TGTGCCAGCAGCAAAGACCTCTCGGGGACTAGCACAGATACGCAGTATTTT,CASSKDLSGTSTDTQYF
TRBD1,once,TRBV13,TRBJ2-5,TGTGCCAGCAGGGTTACAGGGGGCGCGGTGGAGACCCAGTACTTC,CASRVTGGAVETQYF
-,-,TRBV18,TRBJ1-4,TGTGCCAGCTCACCACTTCGGGACACTGAAAAACTGTTTTTT,CASSPLRDTEKLFF
-,-,TRBV7-2,TRBJ1-3,TGTGCCAGCAGCTTAGGTAACTCTGGAAACACCATATATTTT,CASSLGNSGNTIYF
TRBD1,-,TRBV7-2,TRBJ2-3,TGTGCCAGCAGCGTAGGGACAGACTGGAGAGATACGCAGTATTTT,CASSVGTDWRDTQYF
TRBD1,-,TRBV6-6,TRBJ1-1,TGTGCCAGCAGCGATACTGGGACAGGGAACACTGAAGCTTTCTTT,CASSDTGTGNTEAFF
TRBD1,-,TRBV27,TRBJ1-2,TGTGCCAGCAGTTTAGGACAGGGAAACTATGGCTACACCTTC,CASSLGQGNYGYTF
TRBD1,-,TRBV30,TRBJ2-6,TGTGCTTGCGGACAGGGAAGCTCTGGGGCCAACGTCCTGACTTTC,CACGQGSSGANVLTF
-,once,TRBV2,TRBJ2-1,TGTGCCAGCAGTCTAACAGGGAGCTCCTACAATGAGCAGTTCTTC,CASSLTGSSYNEQFF
-,-,TRBV30,TRBJ2-1,TGTGCCCGGAAGGGGGGGGGTTTTACTGAGCAGTTCTTC,CARKGGGFTEQFF
TRBD1,-,TRBV12-5,TRBJ2-7,TGTGCTAGTGGTCAGTGGACAGGCTACGAGCAGTACTTC,CASGQWTGYEQYF
TRBD1,once,TRBV5-1,TRBJ2-2,TGCGCCAGCAGCCCAGGACAGGCCTCGAACACCGGGGAGCTGTTTTTT,CASSPGQASNTGELFF
TRBD1,-,TRBV6-5,TRBJ1-1,TGTGCCAGCAAAAATCAGGGGGCGGGCACTGAAGCTTTCTTT,CASKNQGAGTEAFF
-,-,TRBV7-6,TRBJ1-5,TGTGCCAGCAGCAAGACAGCTAGCAATCAGCCCCAGCATTTT,CASSKTASNQPQHF
-,-,TRBV19,TRBJ1-5,TGTGCCAGTAGTATAGATGGTCGGAAGGGAGGTCAGCCCCAGCATTTT,CASSIDGRKGGQPQHF
-,-,TRBV30,TRBJ1-1,TGTGCCTGGAGCCGGGTCTCACCGAACACTGAAGCTTTCTTT,CAWSRVSPNTEAFF
-,-,TRBV3-1/TRBV3-2,TRBJ1-2,TGTGCCAGCAGCCAAGACAGAAGGAGTGGCTACACCTTC,CASSQDRRSGYTF
TRBD1,-,TRBV30,TRBJ1-1,TGTGCCTGGTTCAGGGGGCTAACTGAAGCTTTCTTT,CAWFRGLTEAFF
-,-,TRBV24-1,TRBJ2-5,TGTGCCACCAGTGATAGGACAGCGGGGGAGACCCAGTACTTC,CATSDRTAGETQYF
-,-,TRBV19,TRBJ1-2,TGTGCCAGTAGACTACTCTCCCGACAGTTGGAGGGCTACACCTTC,CASRLLSRQLEGYTF
-,-,TRBV6-2/TRBV6-3,TRBJ2-7,TGTGCCAGCAGTTACACCCAGGGCCCCTACGAGCAGTACTTC,CASSYTQGPYEQYF
-,-,TRBV4-2,TRBJ2-5,TGTGCCAGCAGCCAAGAGTACAGAAAAGAGACCCAGTACTTC,CASSQEYRKETQYF
TRBD1,-,TRBV18,TRBJ1-1,TGTGCCAGCTCACCACCGAGACAGGGGTTGAACACTGAAGCTTTCTTT,CASSPPRQGLNTEAFF
-,-,TRBV30,TRBJ1-1,TGTGCCTGGAGTGGAGCGGGGGCGCGCACTGAAGCTTTCTTT,CAWSGAGARTEAFF
-,few,TRBV6-1,TRBJ1-1,TGTGCCAGCAGTGAGCCGGGTGTGAACACTGAAGCTTTCTTT,CASSEPGVNTEAFF
-,-,TRBV7-9,TRBJ2-1,TGTGCCAGCAGCTTAAAAGGGGCGGGGGAGCAGTTCTTC,CASSLKGAGEQFF
TRBD2,-,TRBV30,TRBJ2-1,TGTGCCTGGAGGGCTAGCGGGGGGGTCGAGCAGTTCTTC,CAWRASGGVEQFF
TRBD1,-,TRBV9,TRBJ2-5,TGTGCCAGCAGCACAGGGGTTCAAGAGACCCAGTACTTC,CASSTGVQETQYF
TRBD1,few,TRBV28,TRBJ1-2,TGTGCCAGCAGTTTGAGACAGGGTCGAGGCTACACCTTC,CASSLRQGRGYTF
-,-,TRBV30,TRBJ1-2,TGTGCCTGGAGTGAACCAGGGGAAGGCTACACCTTC,CAWSEPGEGYTF
-,-,TRBV20-1,TRBJ2-3,TGCAGTAAGCGAAACACAGATACGCAGTATTTT,CSKRNTDTQYF